Listed here are 16 T cell receptor beta chains from one sample, sequenced in a study of T cells in localized non-small cell lung cancer. Generated by immunoSEQ multiplex PCR, the TCRdb table keeps only in-frame clones and is missing some. The sample lists 2,000 to 2,500 clones, more than 20% occurring once. Sequenced here: lung tumor tissue, sampled before any cancer treatment. The receptors stem from a woman between 35 and 75 years old with stage I squamous cell lung carcinoma.

The chain combines TRBV11-3 with TRBJ1-1, with 11 bases fitting TRBD1. The germline V gene has CDR1 SGHNT and CDR2 YENEEA. The V and J ends lost 5 bases and 5 bases, in that order; junction bases with no gene match: 4. The CDR3 consists of 14 residues. CDR3 protein: CASSRDRGGTEAFF. The CDR3 bases are TGTGCCAGCAGCCGGGACAGGGGGGGAACTGAAGCTTTCTTT. The whole variable domain, remainder taken from reference TRBV11-3 and TRBJ1-1, is EAGVVQSPRYKIIEKKQPVAFWCNPISGHNTLYWYLQNLGQGPELLIRYENEEAVDDSQLPKDRFSAERLKGVDSTLKIQPAELGDSAVYLCASSRDRGGTEAFFGQGTRLTVV.

This clone was picked up a small number of times. The CDR3: CAIRRGETDTQYF. CDR3 bases: TGCGCCATCAGGAGGGGGGAAACAGATACGCAGTATTTT. This chain joins TRBV10-2 and TRBJ2-3; D tentatively reads TRBD1 or TRBD2 (6 bases each). With 10 bases removed from V and 3 bases from J, the gap between germline ends came to 14 bases. This CDR3 is 13 amino acids long. The germline gives CDR1 WSHSY, CDR2 SAAADI.

This chain joins TRBV4-1 and TRBJ2-2; 8 bases map to TRBD2. The V gene's germline CDR1 is MGHRA and CDR2 YSYEKL. The CDR3 length is 15 residues. J was trimmed by 4 bases and V by 5 bases; bases with no gene match: 6. CDR3 coding DNA: TGCGCCAGCAGCTCCGGGAGGGCCGGCACCGGGGAGCTGTTTTTT. This gives the protein CASSSGRAGTGELFF.

This chain connects TRBV14 to TRBJ2-7; D is tentatively TRBD1 or TRBD2 (5 bases each). CDR1 is SGHDN, CDR2 FVKESK, per germline. The CDR3 sequence is 15 residues long. V lost 3 bases and J lost 1, with 13 bases in between. The CDR3 DNA reads TGTGCCAGCAGCCAGTCTCCGTGGGGGTCCTACGAGCAGTACTTC. Encoded protein: CASSQSPWGSYEQYF.

The rearrangement joins TRBV6-8 to TRBJ2-2, with 13 bases matching TRBD2. V was pared by 6 bases and J by 3 bases, with 1 base of the junction left unmatched. This CDR3 is 15 amino acids long. CDR1 is MNHGY and CDR2 is SAAAGT in the germline V gene. In DNA form, the CDR3 reads TGTGCCAGCAGACTAGCGGGAGGGTACACCGGGGAGCTGTTTTTT. Protein: CASRLAGGYTGELFF.

A few counts support this clone. The V and J genes are TRBV10-2 and TRBJ1-1; D not certain. The germline CDR1 and CDR2 sequences are WSHSY and SAAADI. The ends were cut back, 6 bases at V and 0 bases at J, with 5 bases in the middle. The CDR3 totals 12 residues. The CDR3 sequence is CASSTLNTEAFF. For the CDR3, the DNA is TGCGCCAGCAGCACCTTGAACACTGAAGCTTTCTTT.

This clone was detected a few times. The chain has TRBV6-8 and TRBJ1-1; 7 nucleotides line up with TRBD1. The CDR3 length is 13 residues. Unmatched junction bases numbered 10, after V lost 8 bases and J lost 7 bases. Germline-derived CDR1 and CDR2 are MNHGY and SAAAGT. In nucleotides, the CDR3 is TGTGCCAGCGCAAATGAAAGGGGGCATGAAGCTTTCTTT. Protein product: CASANERGHEAFF.

In this sample, this clone turned up a few times. V gene TRBV10-2 combines with J gene TRBJ1-4, with TRBD1 matching over 7 bases. Germline assignment: CDR1 WSHSY and CDR2 SAAADI. The V and J ends lost 5 bases and 7 bases, in that order; junction bases with no gene match: 16. The CDR3 has 17 amino acids. CDR3 nucleotides: TGCGCCAGCAGTCGGGGGGTCAGGGGGACCTATGGTGAAAAACTGTTTTTT. Translated: CASSRGVRGTYGEKLFF.

This clone was detected only a few times. V gene TRBV6-8 combines with J gene TRBJ1-2; 10 bases align to TRBD1. CDR3 length: 16 residues. The germline V gene encodes CDR1 MNHGY and CDR2 SAAAGT. With V trimmed by 4 bases and J by 9 bases, 14 bases remained unmatched. The chain's CDR3 is CASSSQGGQGTRSYTF. In DNA form, the CDR3 reads TGTGCCAGCAGTTCCCAAGGGGGACAGGGGACGCGGAGCTACACCTTC.

This clone was observed a few times. The V and J genes are TRBV19 and TRBJ2-1, with TRBD2 identical over 7 bases. This CDR3 is built from 18 residues. V shed 5 bases, J shed 0 bases, and the junction held 13 bases outside the gene matches. Germline CDR1 and CDR2: LNHDA and SQIVND (reference sequence). CDR3 DNA sequence: TGTGCCAGTAGTCCCCGGACTAGTGGGGGTAGCTCCTACAATGAGCAGTTCTTC. Encoded protein: CASSPRTSGGSSYNEQFF. Based on the CDR3 plus reference TRBV19 and TRBJ2-1, the full variable domain is DGGITQSPKYLFRKEGQNVTLSCEQNLNHDAMYWYRQDPGQGLRLIYYSQIVNDFQKGDIAEGYSVSREKKESFPLTVTSAQKNPTAFYLCASSPRTSGGSSYNEQFFGPGTRLTVL.

This clone was detected a few times. The CDR3 region is CASSHLWTFSSGNTIYF. The CDR3, as DNA: TGCGCCAGCAGCCACCTATGGACGTTTTCCTCTGGAAACACCATATATTTT. This chain joins TRBV1 and TRBJ1-3. TRBV1 counts as a pseudogene. The CDR3 covers 17 residues.

J is TRBJ2-1 and V is TRBV9; 8 bases match TRBD1. Germline CDR1 SGDLS, CDR2 YYNGEE. The length of the CDR3 is 13 residues. Trimming took 9 bases from V and 0 from J; bases not matched to a gene: 2. This CDR3 reads CATGTGSYNEQFF. In DNA, the CDR3 is TGTGCCACCGGGACAGGCTCCTACAATGAGCAGTTCTTC.

This clone was found a few times. This sequence joins TRBV7-6 and TRBJ2-2, with TRBD2 matching 7 bases. Trimming removed 5 bases from V and 5 bases from J; junction bases left unmatched: 14. The germline V gene encodes CDR1 SGHVS and CDR2 FNYEAQ. The CDR3 is made up of 17 amino acids. In DNA form, the CDR3 reads TGTGCCAGCAGCCTAAAACCACCGGGACTATCGACCGGGGAGCTGTTTTTT. As protein: CASSLKPPGLSTGELFF. Supplemented by reference TRBV7-6 and TRBJ2-2, the full variable domain reads GAGVSQSPRYKVTKRGQDVALRCDPISGHVSLYWYRQALGQGPEFLTYFNYEAQQDKSGLPNDRFSAERPEGSISTLTIQRTEQRDSAMYRCASSLKPPGLSTGELFFGEGSRLTVL.

The chain combines TRBV30 with TRBJ2-7, with D possibly being TRBD1 or TRBD2 (5 bases each). CDR3 length equals 15 residues. Germline CDR1 and CDR2: GTSNPN and SVGIG (reference sequence). The V gene lost 4 bases and the J gene lost 2 bases, with 18 bases spanning the gap. CDR3 nucleotide sequence: TGTGCCTGGAAAAAACGGGACGGACGGACCTACGAGCAGTACTTC. Translating gives CAWKKRDGRTYEQYF.

The chain couples TRBV25-1 to TRBJ2-1; the match to TRBD2 covers 8 bases. The CDR3 sequence is 12 residues long. The V and J ends lost 5 bases and 10 bases, in that order; junction bases with no gene match: 4. CDR1 and CDR2 from the germline V gene are MGHDK and SYGVNS. The CDR3 here is CASSPSGSEQFF. The DNA for the CDR3 is TGTGCCAGCAGTCCGAGCGGGAGCGAGCAGTTCTTC.

The CDR3 protein is CASSPGTNSPLHF. DNA of the CDR3: TGTGCCAGCTCACCAGGGACTAATTCACCCCTCCACTTT. The chain carries TRBV18 and TRBJ1-6; D perhaps matches TRBD1 (5 bases). There are 13 residues in the CDR3. V lost 2 bases to trimming and J lost 6 bases, with 5 bases between them. Germline V lookup: CDR1 KGHSH, CDR2 LQKENI.